This T cell receptor (beta chain) was captured in a study of blood T cell repertoires in COVID-19. Study summary: Some COVID-19 samples were acute and others convalescent; all came from the United States, Italy and Spain. T cells, B-cell-depleted T cells, or PBMCs supplied cDNA or gDNA.

The table came from immunoSEQ multiplex PCR; TCRdb's copy has only in-frame clones and leaves some out. The repertoire holds under 250,000 clones, with 75% to 85% as singletons. Participants, about 18 to 90 years old, spanned more than 20 US areas. Participants reported their clinical history, and cohort assignment relied on those reports. Material: PBMCs or T cells enriched from blood (not recorded which). The sequence came from a woman in her fifties or sixties with acute COVID-19.

CDR3 region: CASTRQANSPLHF. Written as DNA, the CDR3 is TGTGCCAGCACGAGACAGGCCAATTCACCCCTCCACTTT. V usage is TRBV6-5 and J usage is TRBJ1-6, with a weak D call TRBD1 (6 bases). Germline V gene data show CDR1 as MNHEY and CDR2 as SVGAGI. The CDR3 spans 13 residues. V lost 7 bases to trimming and J lost 7 bases, with 11 bases between them.